The clone carrying this TCR beta chain was observed a few times. Its antigen is currently unknown. The sample originates from a study of tumour-infiltrating T cells in Burkitt lymphoma. Study-wide background: The Burkitt lymphoma cohort spanned all epidemiological subtypes. Broader study findings: Several public clonotypes were shared across many Burkitt lymphoma patients.

The germline gives CDR1 SEHNR, CDR2 FQNEAQ (reference sequence). The CDR3 runs to 13 residues. V lost 6 bases to trimming and J lost 1 base, with 9 bases between them. TCRdb's copy holds only in-frame clones and misses some; the assay was immunoSEQ multiplex PCR. The data contain around 1,200 clones, 12% of them singletons. The sequencing input was tumor tissue. The chain links TRBV7-9 to TRBJ2-5; D is possibly TRBD1 (6 bases). The TCR was taken from a human donor with Burkitt lymphoma. The CDR3 sequence is CASRQGIQETQYF. CDR3 nucleotides: TGTGCCAGCAGACAGGGAATCCAAGAGACCCAGTACTTC.